Here is one TCR beta chain with its context. This record belongs to a study of blood T cell repertoires in COVID-19. In the original analysis: Amplification of reference gene primers was used by the study to estimate nucleated cell counts. Repertoires were generated with immunoSEQ multiplex PCR, while TCRdb's copy carries only in-frame clones and drops some. That table supplies the V and J calls and clone size; D and trimming were determined from the DNA. Of about 310,000 clones in the sample, around 87% were seen once. V was pared by 0 bases and J by 4 bases, with 5 bases of the junction left unmatched. CDR3 length: 15 residues. The germline V gene encodes CDR1 WNHNN and CDR2 SYGVQD (reference sequence).

Sequenced: peripheral blood. The chain links TRBV10-1 to TRBJ1-1, with 7 bases identical to TRBD1. The TCR originated in a man aged 50-60 years with active or convalescent COVID-19. The CDR3 sequence: CASSESGSGGTEAFF. As DNA, the CDR3 is TGCGCCAGCAGTGAGTCCGGGTCAGGGGGCACTGAAGCTTTCTTT.